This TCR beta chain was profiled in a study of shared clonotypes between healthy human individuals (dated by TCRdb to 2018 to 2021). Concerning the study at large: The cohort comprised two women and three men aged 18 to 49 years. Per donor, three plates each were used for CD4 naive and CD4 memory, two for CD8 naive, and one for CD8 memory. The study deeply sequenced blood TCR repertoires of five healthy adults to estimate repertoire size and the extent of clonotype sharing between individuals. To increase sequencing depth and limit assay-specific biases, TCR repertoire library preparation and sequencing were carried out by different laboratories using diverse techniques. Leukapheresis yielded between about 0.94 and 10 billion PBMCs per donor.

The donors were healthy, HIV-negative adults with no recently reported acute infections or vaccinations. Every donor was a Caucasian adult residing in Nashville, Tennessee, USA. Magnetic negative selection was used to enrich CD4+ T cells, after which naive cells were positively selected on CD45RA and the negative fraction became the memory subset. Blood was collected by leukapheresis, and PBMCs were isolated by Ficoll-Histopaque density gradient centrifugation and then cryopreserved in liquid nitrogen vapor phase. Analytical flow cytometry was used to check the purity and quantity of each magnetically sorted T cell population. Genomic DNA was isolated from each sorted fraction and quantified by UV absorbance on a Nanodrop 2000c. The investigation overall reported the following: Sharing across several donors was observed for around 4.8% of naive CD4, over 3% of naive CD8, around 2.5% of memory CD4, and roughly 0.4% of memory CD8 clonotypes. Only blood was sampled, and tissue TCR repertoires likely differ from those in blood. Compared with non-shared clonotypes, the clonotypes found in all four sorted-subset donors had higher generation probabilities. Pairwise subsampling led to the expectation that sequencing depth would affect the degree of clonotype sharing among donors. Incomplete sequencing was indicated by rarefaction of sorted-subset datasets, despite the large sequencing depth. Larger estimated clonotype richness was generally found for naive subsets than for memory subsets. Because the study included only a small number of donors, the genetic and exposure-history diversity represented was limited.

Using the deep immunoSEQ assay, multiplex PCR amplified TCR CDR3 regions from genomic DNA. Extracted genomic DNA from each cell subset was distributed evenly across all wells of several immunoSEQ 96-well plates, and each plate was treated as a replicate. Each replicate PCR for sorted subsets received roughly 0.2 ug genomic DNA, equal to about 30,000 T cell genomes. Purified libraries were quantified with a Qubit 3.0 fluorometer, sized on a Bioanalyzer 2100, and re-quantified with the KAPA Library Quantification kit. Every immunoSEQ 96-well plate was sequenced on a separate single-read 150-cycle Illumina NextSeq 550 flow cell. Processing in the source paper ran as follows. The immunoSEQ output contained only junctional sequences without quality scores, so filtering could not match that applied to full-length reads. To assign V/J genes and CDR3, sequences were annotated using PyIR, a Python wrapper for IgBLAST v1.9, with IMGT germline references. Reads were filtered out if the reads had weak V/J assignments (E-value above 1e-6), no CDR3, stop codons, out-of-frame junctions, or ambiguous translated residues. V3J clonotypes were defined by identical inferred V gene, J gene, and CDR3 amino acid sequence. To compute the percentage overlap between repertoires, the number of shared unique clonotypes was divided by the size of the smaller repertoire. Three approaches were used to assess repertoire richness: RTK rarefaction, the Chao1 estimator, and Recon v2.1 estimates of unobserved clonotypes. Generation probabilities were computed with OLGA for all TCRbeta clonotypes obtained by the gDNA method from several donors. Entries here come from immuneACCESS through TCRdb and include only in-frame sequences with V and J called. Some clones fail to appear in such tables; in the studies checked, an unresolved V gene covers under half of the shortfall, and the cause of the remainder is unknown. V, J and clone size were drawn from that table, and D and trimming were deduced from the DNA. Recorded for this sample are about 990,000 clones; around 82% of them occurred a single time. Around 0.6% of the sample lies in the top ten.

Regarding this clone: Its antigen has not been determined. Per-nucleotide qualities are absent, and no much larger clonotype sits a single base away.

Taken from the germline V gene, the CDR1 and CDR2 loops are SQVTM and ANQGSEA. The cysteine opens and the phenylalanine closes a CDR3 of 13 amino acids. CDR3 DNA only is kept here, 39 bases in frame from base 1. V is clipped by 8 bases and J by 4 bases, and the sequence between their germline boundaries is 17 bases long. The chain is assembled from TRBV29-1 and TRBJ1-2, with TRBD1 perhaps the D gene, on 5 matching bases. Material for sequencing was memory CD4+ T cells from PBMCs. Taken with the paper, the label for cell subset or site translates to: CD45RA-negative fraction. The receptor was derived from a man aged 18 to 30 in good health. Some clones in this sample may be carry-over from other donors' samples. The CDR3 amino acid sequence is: CSISLGGIYGYTF. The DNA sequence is TGCAGCATATCGCTTGGGGGGATCTATGGCTACACCTTC.